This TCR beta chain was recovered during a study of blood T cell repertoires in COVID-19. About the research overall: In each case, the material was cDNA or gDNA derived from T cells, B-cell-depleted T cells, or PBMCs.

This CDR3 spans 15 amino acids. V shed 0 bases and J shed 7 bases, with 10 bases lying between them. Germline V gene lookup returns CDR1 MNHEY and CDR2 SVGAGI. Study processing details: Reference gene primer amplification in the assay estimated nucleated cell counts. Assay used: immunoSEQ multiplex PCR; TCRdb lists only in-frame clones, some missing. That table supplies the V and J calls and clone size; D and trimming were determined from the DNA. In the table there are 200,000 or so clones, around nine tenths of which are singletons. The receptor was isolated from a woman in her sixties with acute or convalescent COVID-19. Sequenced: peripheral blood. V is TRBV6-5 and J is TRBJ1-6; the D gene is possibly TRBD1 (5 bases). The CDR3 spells CASSYSRQNNSPLHF. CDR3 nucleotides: TGTGCCAGCAGTTACTCGAGACAGAACAATTCACCCCTCCACTTT.